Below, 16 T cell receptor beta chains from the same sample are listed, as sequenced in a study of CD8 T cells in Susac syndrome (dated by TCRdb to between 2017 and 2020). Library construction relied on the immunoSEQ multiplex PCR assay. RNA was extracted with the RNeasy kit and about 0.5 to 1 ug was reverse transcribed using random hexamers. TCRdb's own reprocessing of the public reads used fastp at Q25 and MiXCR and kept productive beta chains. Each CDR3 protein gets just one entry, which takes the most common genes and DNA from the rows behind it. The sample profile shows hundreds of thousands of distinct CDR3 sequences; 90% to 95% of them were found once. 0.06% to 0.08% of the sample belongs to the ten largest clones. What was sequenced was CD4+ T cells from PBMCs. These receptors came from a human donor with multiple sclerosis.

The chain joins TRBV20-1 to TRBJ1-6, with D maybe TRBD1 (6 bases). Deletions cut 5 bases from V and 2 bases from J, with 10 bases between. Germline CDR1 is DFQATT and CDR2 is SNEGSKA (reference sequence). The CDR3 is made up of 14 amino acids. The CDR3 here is CSAPDRTYNSPLHF. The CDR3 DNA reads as TGCAGTGCTCCGGACAGAACCTATAATTCACCCCTCCACTTT.

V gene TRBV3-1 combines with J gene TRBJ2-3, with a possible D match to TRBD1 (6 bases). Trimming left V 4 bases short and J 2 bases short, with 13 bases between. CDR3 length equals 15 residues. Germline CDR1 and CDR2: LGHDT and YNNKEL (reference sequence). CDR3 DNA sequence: TGTGCCAGCAGCCCCGACAGGAAACACACAGATACGCAGTATTTT. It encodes CASSPDRKHTDTQYF.

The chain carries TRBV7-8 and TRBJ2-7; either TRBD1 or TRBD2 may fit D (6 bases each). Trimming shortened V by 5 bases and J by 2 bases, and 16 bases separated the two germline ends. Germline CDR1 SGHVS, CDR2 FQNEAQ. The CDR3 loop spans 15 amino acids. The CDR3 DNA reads TGTGCCAGCAGCCGTCGGCGGGACAAGACCTACGAGCAGTACTTC. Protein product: CASSRRRDKTYEQYF. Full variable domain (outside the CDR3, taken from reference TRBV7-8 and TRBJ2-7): GAGVSQSPRYKVAKRGQDVALRCDPISGHVSLFWYQQALGQGPEFLTYFQNEAQLDKSGLPSDRFFAERPEGSVSTLKIQRTQQEDSAVYLCASSRRRDKTYEQYFGPGTRLTVT.

DNA of the CDR3: TGTGCCACCAGTGACTGGACTAGCACAAACATTCAGTACTTC. As protein: CATSDWTSTNIQYF. The chain carries TRBV24-1 and TRBJ2-4; 8 bases agree with TRBD2. This CDR3 is 14 amino acids long. Germline V gene lookup returns CDR1 KGHDR and CDR2 SFDVKD. Germline trimming cut 4 bases from V and 6 bases from J; bases unmatched to any gene: 4.

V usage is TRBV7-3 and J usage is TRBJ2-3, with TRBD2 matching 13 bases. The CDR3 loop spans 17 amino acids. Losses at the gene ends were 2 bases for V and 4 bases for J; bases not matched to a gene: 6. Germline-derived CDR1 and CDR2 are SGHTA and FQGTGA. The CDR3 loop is CASSLGVTSGGSDTQYF. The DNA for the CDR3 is TGTGCCAGCAGCTTAGGGGTGACTAGCGGGGGGTCAGATACGCAGTATTTT.

The CDR3 spells CASSSSGTVNTDTQYF. CDR3 bases: TGTGCCAGCAGCAGCTCCGGGACAGTTAACACAGATACGCAGTATTTT. This chain connects TRBV5-4 to TRBJ2-3, with TRBD1 matching over 7 bases. The junction had 10 bases not matched to a gene; V was cut back by 4 bases and J by 2 bases. Per germline, CDR1 SGHNT and CDR2 YYREEE (reference sequence). The CDR3 consists of 16 residues.

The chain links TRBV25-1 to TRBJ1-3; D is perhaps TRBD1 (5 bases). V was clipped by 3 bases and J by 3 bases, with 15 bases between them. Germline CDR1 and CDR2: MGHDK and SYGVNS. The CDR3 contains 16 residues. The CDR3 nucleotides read TGTGCCAGCAGTGATCCCAGCACAGGTGGTGGAAACACCATATATTTT. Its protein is CASSDPSTGGGNTIYF. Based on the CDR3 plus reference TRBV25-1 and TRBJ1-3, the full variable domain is EADIYQTPRYLVIGTGKKITLECSQTMGHDKMYWYQQDPGMELHLIHYSYGVNSTEKGDLSSESTVSRIRTEHFPLTLESARPSHTSQYLCASSDPSTGGGNTIYFGEGSWLTVV.

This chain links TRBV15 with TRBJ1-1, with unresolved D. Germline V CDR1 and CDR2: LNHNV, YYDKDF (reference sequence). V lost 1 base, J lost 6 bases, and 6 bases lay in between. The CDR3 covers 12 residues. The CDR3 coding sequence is TGTGCCACCAGCAGAGTGTACGCTGAAGCTTTCTTT. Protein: CATSRVYAEAFF.

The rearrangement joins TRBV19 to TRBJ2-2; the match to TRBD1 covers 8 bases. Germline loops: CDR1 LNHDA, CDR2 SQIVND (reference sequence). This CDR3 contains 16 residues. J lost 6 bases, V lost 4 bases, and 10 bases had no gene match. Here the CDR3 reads CASSTRTGNGAGELFF. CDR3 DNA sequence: TGTGCCAGTAGTACCCGGACAGGGAACGGGGCCGGGGAGCTGTTTTTT.

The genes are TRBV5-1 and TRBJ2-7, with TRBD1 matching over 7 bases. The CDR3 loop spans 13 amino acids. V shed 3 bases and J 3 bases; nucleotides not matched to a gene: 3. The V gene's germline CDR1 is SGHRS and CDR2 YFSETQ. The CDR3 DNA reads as TGCGCCAGCAGCTCACAGGGGAACTACGAGCAGTACTTC. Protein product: CASSSQGNYEQYF.

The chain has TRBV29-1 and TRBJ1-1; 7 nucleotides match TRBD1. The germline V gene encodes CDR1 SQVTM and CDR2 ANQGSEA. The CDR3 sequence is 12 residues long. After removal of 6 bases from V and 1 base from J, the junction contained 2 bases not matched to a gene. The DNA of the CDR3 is TGCAGCGTGAGACAGGGGAACACTGAAGCTTTCTTT. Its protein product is CSVRQGNTEAFF.

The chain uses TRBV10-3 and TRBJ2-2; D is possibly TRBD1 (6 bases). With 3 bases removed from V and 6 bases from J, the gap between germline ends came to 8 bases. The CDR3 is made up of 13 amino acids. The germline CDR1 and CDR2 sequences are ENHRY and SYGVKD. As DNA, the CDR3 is TGTGCCATCAGTGAAGGGGGTTCCGGGGAGCTGTTTTTT. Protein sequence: CAISEGGSGELFF.

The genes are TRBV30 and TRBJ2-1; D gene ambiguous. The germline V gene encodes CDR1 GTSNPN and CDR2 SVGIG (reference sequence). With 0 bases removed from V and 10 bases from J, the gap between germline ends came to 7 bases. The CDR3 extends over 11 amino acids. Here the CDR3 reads CAWSVGGEQFF. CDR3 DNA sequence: TGTGCCTGGAGTGTTGGTGGGGAGCAGTTCTTC. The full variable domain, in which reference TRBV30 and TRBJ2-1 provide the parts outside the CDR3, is SQTIHQWPATLVQPVGSPLSLECTVEGTSNPNLYWYRQAAGRGLQLLFYSVGIGQISSEVPQNLSASRPQDRQFILSSKKLLLSDSGFYLCAWSVGGEQFFGPGTRLTVL.

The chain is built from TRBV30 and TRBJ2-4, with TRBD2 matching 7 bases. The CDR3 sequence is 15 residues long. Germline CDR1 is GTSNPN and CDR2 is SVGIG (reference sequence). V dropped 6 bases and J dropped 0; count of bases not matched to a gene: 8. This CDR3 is CACTAGLIAKNIQYF. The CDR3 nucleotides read TGTGCCTGTACAGCGGGACTAATAGCCAAAAACATTCAGTACTTC. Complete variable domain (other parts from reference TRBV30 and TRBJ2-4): SQTIHQWPATLVQPVGSPLSLECTVEGTSNPNLYWYRQAAGRGLQLLFYSVGIGQISSEVPQNLSASRPQDRQFILSSKKLLLSDSGFYLCACTAGLIAKNIQYFGAGTRLSVL.

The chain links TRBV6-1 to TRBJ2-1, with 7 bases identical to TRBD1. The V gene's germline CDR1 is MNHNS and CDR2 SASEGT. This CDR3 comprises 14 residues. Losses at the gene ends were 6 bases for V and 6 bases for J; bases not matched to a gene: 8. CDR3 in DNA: TGTGCCAGCAGGACAGGGAGAGGAGCCAATGAGCAGTTCTTC. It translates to CASRTGRGANEQFF.

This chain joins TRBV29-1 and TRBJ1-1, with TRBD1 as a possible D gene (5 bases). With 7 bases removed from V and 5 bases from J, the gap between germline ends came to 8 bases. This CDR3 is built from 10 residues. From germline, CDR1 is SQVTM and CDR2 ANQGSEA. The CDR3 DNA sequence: TGCAGCGGACAGAGAACTGAAGCTTTCTTT. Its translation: CSGQRTEAFF.